The clone carrying this T cell receptor beta chain was seen a handful of times. Its specificity is unknown. The entry originates in a study of T-cell memory formation after mild COVID-19. Study results and caveats: Later expanders leaned toward CD4+, whereas clones contracting from day 15 to 85 were balanced CD4/CD8.

Via MiXCR, TCRdb re-called the 5' RACE reads, giving one row per CDR3 protein. This table holds about 250,000 distinct CDR3 sequences, 15% found once. Per germline, CDR1 SGHTA and CDR2 FQGNSA. The CDR3 is 14 amino acids. The V end was cut by 5 bases, the J end by 2 bases, with 13 bases between. The rearrangement links TRBV7-2 to TRBJ2-7, with a possible D match to TRBD2 (6 bases). This sequence originates from an adult woman who had mild COVID-19 (a few samples of this study predate the infection). Cell type and time point are not known. Material: PBMCs or a T cell subset sorted from them (not recorded which). CDR3 in amino acids: CASSPRDGPYEQYF. DNA of the CDR3: TGTGCCAGCAGCCCGCGGGACGGACCCTACGAGCAGTACTTC.